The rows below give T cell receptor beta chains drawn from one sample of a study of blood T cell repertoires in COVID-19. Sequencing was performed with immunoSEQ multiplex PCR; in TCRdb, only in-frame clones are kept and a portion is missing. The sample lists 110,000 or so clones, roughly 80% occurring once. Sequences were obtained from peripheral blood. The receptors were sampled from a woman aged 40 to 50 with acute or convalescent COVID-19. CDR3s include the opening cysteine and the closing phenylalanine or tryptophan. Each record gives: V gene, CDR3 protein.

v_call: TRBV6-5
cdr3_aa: CASTVTGVANEKLFF

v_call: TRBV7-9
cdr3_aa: CASSLMAEETQYF

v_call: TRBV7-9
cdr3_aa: CASSHDRGGEKLFF

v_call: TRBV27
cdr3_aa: CASSLLGGAYGYTF

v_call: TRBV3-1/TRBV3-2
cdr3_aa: CASGQGQGSNGYTF

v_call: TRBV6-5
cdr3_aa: CASSQDRGWEAFF

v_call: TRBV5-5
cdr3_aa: CASSVTPNTEAFF

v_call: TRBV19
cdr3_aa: CASRTQVSNKNTEAFF

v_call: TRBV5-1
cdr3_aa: CASSSGGLAGTETQYF

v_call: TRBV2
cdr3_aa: CASSGLQGAYEQYF

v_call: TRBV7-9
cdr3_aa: CASSLTPGTGGAEAFF

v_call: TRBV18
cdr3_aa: CASSPGSREGNTIYF

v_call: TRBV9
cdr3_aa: CASSSPVGGPWVF

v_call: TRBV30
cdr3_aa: CAWGRQGHFNSPLHF

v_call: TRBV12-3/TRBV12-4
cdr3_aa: CASWGGASYEQYF

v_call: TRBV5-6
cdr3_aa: CASSLDGRRSNQPQHF

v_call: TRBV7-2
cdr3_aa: CASSLGGQGIAGNTIYF

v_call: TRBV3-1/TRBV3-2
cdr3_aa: CASSRGVSGTGYEQYF

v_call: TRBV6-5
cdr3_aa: CASSYSRPYESPLHF

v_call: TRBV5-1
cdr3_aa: CASSTGQRTDTQYF

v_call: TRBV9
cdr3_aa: CASSHPRAGTRTGELFF

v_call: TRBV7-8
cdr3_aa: CASSRDRTTGREQYF

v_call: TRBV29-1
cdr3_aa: CSGRQLNTEAFF

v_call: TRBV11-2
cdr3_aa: CASSLAVRGDETQYF

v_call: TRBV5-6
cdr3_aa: CASSSEVFSRQGYTF

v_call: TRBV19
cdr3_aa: CASLRGGYGGEQFF

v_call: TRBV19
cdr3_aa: CASSILGSEAFF

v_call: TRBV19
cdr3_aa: CASSTHRPGNEKLFF

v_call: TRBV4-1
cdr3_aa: CASSQDQEKLFF

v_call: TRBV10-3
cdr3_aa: CAINPTGNDGYTF

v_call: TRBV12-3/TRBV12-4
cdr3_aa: CASSLLDRGEQYF

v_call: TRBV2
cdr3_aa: CASSEGQGHYGYTF

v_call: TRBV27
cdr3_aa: CASSLSRGYEQYF

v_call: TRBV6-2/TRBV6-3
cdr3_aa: CASSPRGGRETQYF